A single sample gave rise to the 26 T cell receptor beta chains below, sequenced in a study of T cell responses to AZD1222 COVID-19 vaccine. The repertoire was sequenced with immunoSEQ multiplex PCR; TCRdb's copy has only in-frame clones and lacks some. The sample contains approximately 140,000 clones, over 75% of which appear only once. The sequencing here drew on peripheral blood, taken on day 0 of AZD1222 vaccination. The receptors here all came from an adult in good health.

The chain joins TRBV11-2 to TRBJ1-2; D is ambiguous. The CDR3 totals 13 residues. Germline V gene sequence: CDR1 SGHAT, CDR2 FQNNGV. Trimming removed 5 bases at V and 8 bases at J, with 15 bases between. CDR3 residues: CASSPLSRFGYTF. CDR3 coding DNA: TGTGCCAGCAGCCCTCTGTCCAGGTTCGGCTACACCTTC.

In this sample, this clone turned up once. The V and J genes are TRBV27 and TRBJ1-1; D not resolved. The CDR3 spans 14 residues. V lost 1 base, J lost 0 bases, and 6 bases lay in between. Looked up from germline, CDR1 is MNHEY and CDR2 is SMNVEV (reference sequence). CDR3 loop: CASSLWPLNTEAFF. In DNA, the CDR3 is TGTGCCAGCAGTTTATGGCCTTTGAACACTGAAGCTTTCTTT.

The chain employs TRBV18 and TRBJ2-2, with TRBD1 as a possible D gene (6 bases). Deletions cut 3 bases from V and 2 bases from J, with 16 bases between. This CDR3 has 17 amino acids. Germline CDR1 and CDR2: KGHSH and LQKENI. This chain's CDR3 is CASSPLPGTPNTGELFF. CDR3 DNA sequence: TGTGCCAGCTCACCCTTGCCCGGGACACCCAACACCGGGGAGCTGTTTTTT.

The chain has TRBV11-3 and TRBJ2-7; 9 bases match TRBD2. The germline V gene has CDR1 SGHNT and CDR2 YENEEA. The CDR3 has 14 residues. J gave up 2 bases and V 4 bases, and 3 bases lay outside the gene matches. The CDR3 bases are TGTGCCAGCAGCTCAGGACTAGCGCCCTACGAGCAGTACTTC. Protein: CASSSGLAPYEQYF. The complete variable domain, with remaining parts taken from reference TRBV11-3 and TRBJ2-7, reads EAGVVQSPRYKIIEKKQPVAFWCNPISGHNTLYWYLQNLGQGPELLIRYENEEAVDDSQLPKDRFSAERLKGVDSTLKIQPAELGDSAVYLCASSSGLAPYEQYFGPGTRLTVT.

V gene TRBV6-2 or TRBV6-3 combines with J gene TRBJ1-6; D perhaps matches TRBD1 (6 bases). The ends were cut back, 5 bases at V and 7 bases at J, with 18 bases in the middle. Germline V gives CDR1 MNHEY, CDR2 SVGEGT. This CDR3 has 16 amino acids. CDR3 nucleotides: TGTGCCAGCAGTCCCTTTCGTCAGGGGATGAATTCACCCCTCCACTTT. Its protein product is CASSPFRQGMNSPLHF.

The chain employs TRBV4-1 and TRBJ2-5, with no clear D. V was shortened by 1 base and J by 2 bases, with 8 bases between the two germline ends. CDR3 length: 14 amino acids. From germline, CDR1 is MGHRA and CDR2 YSYEKL. CDR3 coding DNA: TGCGCCAGCAGCCAAGTGGATTCACAAGAGACCCAGTACTTC. This gives the protein CASSQVDSQETQYF.

The CDR3 here is CASSPGQGGKNEKLFF. For the CDR3, the DNA is TGCGCCAGCAGCCCGGGACAGGGGGGGAAGAATGAAAAACTGTTTTTT. The rearrangement joins TRBV5-1 to TRBJ1-4; 11 positions match TRBD1. This CDR3 region has 16 residues. Trimming took 4 bases from V and 5 from J; bases not matched to a gene: 7. In germline, CDR1 is SGHRS, CDR2 YFSETQ.

This rearrangement joins TRBV13 to TRBJ1-2; perhaps TRBD1 as D (5 bases). Trimming took off 2 bases at V and 4 bases at J, with 17 bases between the two ends. Germline V gives CDR1 PRHDT, CDR2 FYEKMQ (reference sequence). This CDR3 has 16 amino acids. CDR3: CASSLPGTANSYGYTF. The CDR3 DNA reads TGTGCCAGCAGCTTACCTGGGACCGCCAACTCCTATGGCTACACCTTC.

The V and J genes are TRBV7-3 and TRBJ2-1, with 8 bases identical to TRBD2. The trim removed 5 bases at V and 7 bases at J, leaving 13 bases unmatched. From germline, CDR1 is SGHTA and CDR2 FQGTGA. This CDR3 region has 16 residues. As DNA, the CDR3 is TGTGCCAGCAGCCTTCGAGCGGGAGTGGGTCTTAATGAGCAGTTCTTC. Encoded protein: CASSLRAGVGLNEQFF.

The chain carries TRBV6-2 or TRBV6-3 and TRBJ1-2; D uncertain. The CDR3 is 13 amino acids. V was trimmed by 2 bases and J by 7 bases, leaving 11 bases between them. The germline CDR1 and CDR2 sequences are MNHEY and SVGEGT. The DNA of the CDR3 is TGTGCCAGCAGTTACATCGCCCCCGGTGGCTACACCTTC. It specifies CASSYIAPGGYTF.

The chain combines TRBV5-4 with TRBJ1-4; D remains ambiguous. The CDR3 consists of 15 residues. Trimming left V 4 bases short and J 3 bases short, with 13 bases between. Germline V gene lookup returns CDR1 SGHNT and CDR2 YYREEE (reference sequence). CDR3 in DNA: TGTGCCAGCAGCAACACAGCGCTCCCTAATGAAAAACTGTTTTTT. Its translation: CASSNTALPNEKLFF.

The rearrangement uses TRBV28 and TRBJ1-2; D unclear. The CDR3 runs 13 residues. The germline V and J ends were trimmed by 1 base and 8 bases, with 11 bases remaining between them. The V gene's germline CDR1 is MDHEN and CDR2 SYDVKM. This chain's CDR3 is CASSLSRGWGYTF. Written as DNA, the CDR3 is TGTGCCAGCAGTTTATCGCGGGGATGGGGCTACACCTTC.

V usage is TRBV27 and J usage is TRBJ2-2, with 15 bases fitting TRBD2. The germline V gene encodes CDR1 MNHEY and CDR2 SMNVEV (reference sequence). This CDR3 has 19 residues. After removal of 3 bases from V and 5 bases from J, the junction contained 10 bases not matched to a gene. CDR3 residues: CASSFVGLAGGPRTGELFF. DNA of the CDR3: TGTGCCAGCAGTTTCGTAGGACTAGCGGGAGGGCCTAGGACCGGGGAGCTGTTTTTT.

The rearrangement joins TRBV29-1 to TRBJ1-1, with D unclear. The V end lost 4 bases, the J end lost 5 bases, and 11 bases lay between the germline ends. The V gene's germline CDR1 is SQVTM and CDR2 ANQGSEA. This CDR3 comprises 12 residues. DNA of the CDR3: TGCAGCGTTGGAGGGTGGGGTACTGAAGCTTTCTTT. Translated, it gives CSVGGWGTEAFF.

V and J are TRBV7-3 and TRBJ2-2; no clear D. CDR1 is SGHTA and CDR2 is FQGTGA in the germline V gene. The length of the CDR3 is 13 residues. The V end lost 5 bases, the J end lost 8 bases, and 12 bases lay between the germline ends. The CDR3 DNA sequence: TGTGCCAGCAGCCCGATATCCTCGGGGGAGCTGTTTTTT. This encodes CASSPISSGELFF.

This clone was seen just once. The chain carries TRBV19 and TRBJ2-7; 9 positions match TRBD1. Germline CDR1 reads LNHDA; CDR2 reads SQIVND (reference sequence). The length of the CDR3 is 16 residues. V was pared by 6 bases and J by 7 bases, with 16 bases of the junction left unmatched. CDR3 nucleotides: TGTGCCAGTAGGGCTATTACAGGGGGCCCAATTGAGGAGCAGTACTTC. Translation gives CASRAITGGPIEEQYF.

The chain couples TRBV10-3 to TRBJ1-5; unclear D gene. Germline V gives CDR1 ENHRY, CDR2 SYGVKD. The CDR3 loop spans 13 amino acids. Trimming cost V 0 bases and J 3 bases, with 3 bases left between them. The CDR3 DNA reads as TGTGCCATCAGTGAGTCCGTCAATCAGCCCCAGCATTTT. It specifies CAISESVNQPQHF.

V and J are TRBV18 and TRBJ2-4; possibly TRBD2 for D (6 bases). In germline, CDR1 is KGHSH, CDR2 LQKENI. The CDR3 is made up of 22 amino acids. V gave up 1 base and J gave up 0 bases, with 28 bases separating them. This CDR3 is CASSPLDRDSRPNQLAKNIQYF. Written as DNA, the CDR3 is TGTGCCAGCTCACCACTCGACCGGGACTCAAGACCGAACCAGCTAGCCAAAAACATTCAGTACTTC.

The chain joins TRBV19 to TRBJ2-2; maybe TRBD2 (6 bases). The germline V gene encodes CDR1 LNHDA and CDR2 SQIVND (reference sequence). Trimming cost V 2 bases and J 2 bases, with 9 bases left between them. This CDR3 is 15 amino acids long. DNA for the CDR3: TGTGCCAGTAGTATAAGGAGGGGAAACACCGGGGAGCTGTTTTTT. As protein: CASSIRRGNTGELFF.

The V gene is TRBV18, the J gene TRBJ2-5, with 9 bases lining up with TRBD2. Germline values: CDR1 KGHSH, CDR2 LQKENI. With V trimmed by 5 bases and J by 2 bases, 3 bases remained unmatched. The CDR3 extends over 14 amino acids. CDR3 sequence reads: CASSGLARQETQYF. The CDR3 coding sequence is TGTGCCAGCTCAGGACTAGCGAGGCAAGAGACCCAGTACTTC.

CDR3 DNA: TGTGCCAGCCCCCCAAAGGCTCCCACTAGCACAGATACGCAGTATTTT. It encodes CASPPKAPTSTDTQYF. This chain connects TRBV11-3 to TRBJ2-3; no reliable D call. Germline lookup yields CDR1 SGHNT and CDR2 YENEEA. CDR3 length: 16 amino acids. Trimming removed 8 bases from V and 0 bases from J, with 18 bases in between.

V usage is TRBV6-5 and J usage is TRBJ1-2, with a tentative D call TRBD1 (6 bases). Germline V gene data show CDR1 as MNHEY and CDR2 as SVGAGI. The length of the CDR3 is 15 residues. Trimming stripped 6 bases from V and 6 bases from J, with 20 bases between. CDR3 region: CASSRTLTGSHGYTF. The CDR3 region has the DNA TGTGCCAGCAGCCGAACATTAACAGGGTCCCATGGCTACACCTTC.

The chain employs TRBV4-3 and TRBJ1-1, with TRBD1 as a possible D gene (6 bases). Deletions cut 4 bases from V and 4 bases from J, with 16 bases between. CDR3 length equals 15 residues. Germline V gives CDR1 LGHNA, CDR2 YSLEER. Written as DNA, the CDR3 is TGCGCCAGCAGCCCTACGAAGGGGGGTGGCACTGAAGCTTTCTTT. This translates into CASSPTKGGGTEAFF.

This sequence joins TRBV11-2 and TRBJ2-7; TRBD1 matches at 9 bases. V shed 7 bases and J 6 bases; nucleotides not matched to a gene: 10. CDR1 and CDR2 from the germline V gene are SGHAT and FQNNGV. The CDR3 extends over 14 amino acids. DNA of the CDR3: TGTGCCAGCAAACCGGGACAGGGCGTAACCGAGCAGTACTTC. This gives the protein CASKPGQGVTEQYF.

The V and J genes are TRBV7-3 and TRBJ2-1; a possible D gene is TRBD2 (7 bases). With 0 bases removed from V and 7 bases from J, the gap between germline ends came to 13 bases. The CDR3 contains 15 residues. CDR1 and CDR2 (germline): SGHTA, FQGTGA. Written as DNA, the CDR3 is TGTGCCAGCAGCTTAACGGGGGGGCCGCTAAATGAGCAGTTCTTC. Translated, it gives CASSLTGGPLNEQFF.

V and J are TRBV27 and TRBJ2-7, with 8 nucleotides matching TRBD1. Germline loops: CDR1 MNHEY, CDR2 SMNVEV (reference sequence). This CDR3 region has 13 residues. V was clipped by 4 bases and J by 5 bases; unmatched bases: 4. The DNA for the CDR3 is TGTGCCAGCAGTTCTCAGGGGGCCAACGAGCAGTACTTC. Residues: CASSSQGANEQYF.